This TCR beta chain appears in the sequencing data of a study of monozygotic twins with inflammatory bowel disease. This CDR3 spans 18 amino acids. TCRdb re-called the 5' RACE reads; one entry per CDR3 protein, DNA not given. The table for this sample gives roughly 150,000 distinct CDR3 sequences. For every donor, one blood sample of about 2.5 ml was drawn. Unfractionated whole blood yielded total RNA, and T cells were not sorted. The sequence was collected from a human donor with ulcerative colitis or Crohn's disease, or a healthy co-twin of an affected twin (not recorded which). The gene calls are TRBV6-7 and TRBJ1-5; TCRdb returns TRBD1, unconfirmable since there is no DNA. TRBV6-7 falls under the ORF class, with uncertain function. The sequenced sample consisted of blood. This CDR3 is CASSYSDLGGNSNQPQHF.